The sequence of this T cell receptor beta chain was determined in a study of T cell repertoires in cytomegalovirus infection. Study-level information: Shared public TCR beta signatures pointed to both CMV infection and a matching HLA type. Study-wide results and caveats: In two of eight donors, the top clonotype was HLA-C-restricted CMV-specific. Summed frequency of shared TCR beta families picked out CMV carriers who also had the relevant HLA.

Germline CDR1 is GTSNPN and CDR2 is SVGIG (reference sequence). This CDR3 comprises 11 residues. V lost 4 bases to trimming and J lost 7 bases, with 8 bases between them. Each CDR3 protein is one row after TCRdb ran MiXCR on the reads. The sample lists approximately 490,000 distinct CDR3 sequences; around 11% were seen once. As concerns this clonotype: No antigen is known for it.

This receptor was taken from a human donor in good health (CMV status not recorded). Some clones in this sample may be carry-over from other donors' samples. Specimen: PBMCs. This rearrangement joins TRBV30 to TRBJ2-1; D might be TRBD1 (5 bases). The CDR3 protein is CAWTGWNEQFF. The CDR3 bases are TGTGCCTGGACAGGGTGGAATGAGCAGTTCTTC.